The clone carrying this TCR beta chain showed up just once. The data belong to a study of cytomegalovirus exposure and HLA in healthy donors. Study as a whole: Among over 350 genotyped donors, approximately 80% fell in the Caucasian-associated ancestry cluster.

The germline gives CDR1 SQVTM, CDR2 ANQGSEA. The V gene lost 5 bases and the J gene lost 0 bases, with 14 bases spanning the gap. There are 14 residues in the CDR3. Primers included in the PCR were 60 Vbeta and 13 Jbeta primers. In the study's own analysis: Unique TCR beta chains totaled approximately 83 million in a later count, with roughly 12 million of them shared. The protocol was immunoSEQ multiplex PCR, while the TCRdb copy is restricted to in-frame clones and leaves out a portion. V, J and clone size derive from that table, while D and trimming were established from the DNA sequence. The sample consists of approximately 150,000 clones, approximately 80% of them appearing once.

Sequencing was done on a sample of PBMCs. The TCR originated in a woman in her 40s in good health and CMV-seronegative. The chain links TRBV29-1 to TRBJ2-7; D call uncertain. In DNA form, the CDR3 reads TGCAGCGTTTTAGAACAGATCAACTCCTACGAGCAGTACTTC. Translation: CSVLEQINSYEQYF.